The clone carrying this T cell receptor (beta chain) was counted at least ten times. The antigen is unknown. The entry originates in a study of T cell repertoires in cytomegalovirus infection. Notes on the study in general: CMV-specific HLA-C-restricted TCR beta clonotypes dominated the ex vivo response. Accumulated public TCR beta family frequency recognized individuals carrying CMV together with the relevant HLA.

TCRdb re-called the reads through MiXCR, storing one row per CDR3 protein. The sample lists about 360,000 distinct CDR3 sequences, about a sixth seen once, with 7.5% to 9.5% in the top ten. Material: PBMCs. The sequence was obtained from a human donor in good health (CMV status not recorded). Some clones in this sample may be carry-over from other donors' samples.

In DNA form, the CDR3 reads TGTGCCAGCAGCTTAGCGGGGACTTTCTCCTACAATGAGCAGTTCTTC. It yields the protein CASSLAGTFSYNEQFF. V is TRBV7-8 and J is TRBJ2-1; a possible D gene is TRBD2 (6 bases). Trimming left V 0 bases short and J 0 bases short, with 9 bases between. The CDR3 contains 16 residues. Germline CDR1 SGHVS, CDR2 FQNEAQ.